The rows below give T cell receptor beta chains drawn from one sample of a study of T cell changes during pregnancy in multiple sclerosis. TCRdb's copy holds only in-frame clones and misses some; the assay was immunoSEQ multiplex PCR. The sample includes 45,000 to 55,000 clones, approximately 94% of them seen just once. This specimen consisted of CD8+ T cells from peripheral blood mononuclear cells, obtained before pregnancy. These TCRs come from a female donor with multiple sclerosis, enrolled in a pregnancy study. Both conserved end residues are part of each CDR3. D genes are given only for firm matches. Part of the rows lack a size; the others show once, few, many or a class for expanded clones.

TGTGCCAGCAGATACAGGGCAAGCTCTGGAAACACCATATATTTT	CASRYRASSGNTIYF	TRBJ1-3	TRBV2	.	.
TGTGCCAGCAGTTTATTATGGGGGGTCGGCACTGAAGCTTTCTTT	CASSLLWGVGTEAFF	TRBJ1-1	TRBV27	once	.
TGCGCCAGCAGCCCACTTGAATCCTACGAGCAGTACTTC	CASSPLESYEQYF	TRBJ2-7	TRBV4-1	.	.
TGTGCCAGCAGTTCCTTACAGGGGATAGCCAAAAACATTCAGTACTTC	CASSSLQGIAKNIQYF	TRBJ2-4	TRBV27	.	TRBD1
TGTGCCAGCAGCGTGGAGCGGGAGCGGAGGCGGGGTAGCTCCTACGAGCAGTACTTC	CASSVERERRRGSSYEQYF	TRBJ2-7	TRBV13	.	TRBD2
TGTGCCAGCAGCTTTGGACAGCTGAACACTGAAGCTTTCTTT	CASSFGQLNTEAFF	TRBJ1-1	TRBV5-4	.	.
TGTGCCACCAGCAGATACAGAGACACAGATACGCAGTATTTT	CATSRYRDTDTQYF	TRBJ2-3	TRBV15	.	.
TGTGCCAGCAGCTATAGCTCTGGGGCCAACGTCCTGACTTTC	CASSYSSGANVLTF	TRBJ2-6	TRBV27	.	.
TGTGCCAGCAGTCCGGAGAACCAAGAGACCCAGTACTTC	CASSPENQETQYF	TRBJ2-5	TRBV6-1	few	.
TGCAGCGCCGCACTACCCAACGGGGAGCTGTTTTTT	CSAALPNGELFF	TRBJ2-2	TRBV29-1	.	.
TGTGCCAGCAGCCCCTCCTCGGGTCACGAGCAGTACTTC	CASSPSSGHEQYF	TRBJ2-7	TRBV11-3	.	.
TGTGCCACCAGCGTCCGGACAGCCCGGATGAACGAGCAGTACTTC	CATSVRTARMNEQYF	TRBJ2-7	TRBV15	.	.
TGTGCCAGCAGCGTAGCAGGGGGTGTCACCTCTGGAAACACCATATATTTT	CASSVAGGVTSGNTIYF	TRBJ1-3	TRBV9	.	TRBD1
TGTGCCAGCAGCGTAGATCGGGGGACCTATGGCTACACCTTC	CASSVDRGTYGYTF	TRBJ1-2	TRBV9	.	.
TGTGCCAGCAGCTTAGAGCTAGCGGGAGCCTACGAGCAGTACTTC	CASSLELAGAYEQYF	TRBJ2-7	TRBV7-6	.	TRBD2
TGTGCCAGCAGCTTGGGACTAGCGGGGAGCTCCTACGAGCAGTACTTC	CASSLGLAGSSYEQYF	TRBJ2-7	TRBV5-4	.	TRBD2
TGCGCCAGCAGCTCTGATCCAGGGCCCGGAAACACCATATATTTT	CASSSDPGPGNTIYF	TRBJ1-3	TRBV5-1	once	.
TGTGCCAGCACTTGGGGGCCCTCCTACGAGCAGTACTTC	CASTWGPSYEQYF	TRBJ2-7	TRBV27	.	.
TGTGCCAGCAGCTTAAATCACGGGGGTCGAAATGAGCAGTTCTTC	CASSLNHGGRNEQFF	TRBJ2-1	TRBV7-2	.	.
TGTGCCAGCAGCTTATCGGGACAGGGGGCAGAGACCCAGTACTTC	CASSLSGQGAETQYF	TRBJ2-5	TRBV5-4	.	TRBD1
TGCGCCAGCAGTGAGATTAGCGGCTACGAGCAGTACTTC	CASSEISGYEQYF	TRBJ2-7	TRBV10-1	once	.
TGCGCCAGCAGCCAAGCGATGGGGCCTAATGAAAAACTGTTTTTT	CASSQAMGPNEKLFF	TRBJ1-4	TRBV4-1	.	.
TGTGCCAGCAGCTGGGCCCCCGGGGGCACTGAAGCTTTCTTT	CASSWAPGGTEAFF	TRBJ1-1	TRBV27	.	.
TGTGCCAGTAGTCTCACAGGGTCGAATGAGCAGTTCTTC	CASSLTGSNEQFF	TRBJ2-1	TRBV19	.	.
TGTGCCAGTAGCCCGACAGTCTACAATGAGCAGTTCTTC	CASSPTVYNEQFF	TRBJ2-1	TRBV19	.	.
TGTGCCAGCAGTTTGGACAAGAACACTGAAGCTTTCTTT	CASSLDKNTEAFF	TRBJ1-1	TRBV27	.	.
TGTGCCAGCATCCAGAGTACAGGGGCGGCCTACGAGCAGTACTTC	CASIQSTGAAYEQYF	TRBJ2-7	TRBV7-9	.	TRBD1
TGCAGCGTATACACCCTGACAGGCAAAGGCTATGGCTACACCTTC	CSVYTLTGKGYGYTF	TRBJ1-2	TRBV29-1	.	.
TGTGCCAGCAGCTTCCTAGCGGGAGGGCTGTCCTACGAGCAGTACTTC	CASSFLAGGLSYEQYF	TRBJ2-7	TRBV13	.	TRBD2
TGTGCCAGCAGCTTGACTAGCGGGGGATACAATGAGCAGTTCTTC	CASSLTSGGYNEQFF	TRBJ2-1	TRBV7-3	.	TRBD2
TGTGCCAGCAGTGAAGCGGGCGTGGGTAGCACTGAAGCTTTCTTT	CASSEAGVGSTEAFF	TRBJ1-1	TRBV2	once	.
TGTGCCTGGAGTGTACGAGCAGGGATGGGTCCTGAAGCTTTCTTT	CAWSVRAGMGPEAFF	TRBJ1-1	TRBV30	.	.
TGTGCCAGCAGCCAAGACAGGGTTTATGGCTACACCTTC	CASSQDRVYGYTF	TRBJ1-2	TRBV14	.	.
TGTGCCAGCAGTCTCCGTAACACCATATATTTT	CASSLRNTIYF	TRBJ1-3	TRBV25-1	.	.
TGTGCCAGCAGAGGGGGCTATCAGCCCCAGCATTTT	CASRGGYQPQHF	TRBJ1-5	TRBV6-1	.	TRBD1
TGCGCCAGCAGTCCAACTTTATACGAGCAGTACTTC	CASSPTLYEQYF	TRBJ2-7	TRBV10-2	.	.
TGTGCCAGCAGCCCAGACAGTTCCTACGAGCAGTACTTC	CASSPDSSYEQYF	TRBJ2-7	TRBV5-8	.	.
TGCAGCGTGAGCAGGGGGCGCCCAGATACGCAGTATTTT	CSVSRGRPDTQYF	TRBJ2-3	TRBV29-1	.	TRBD1
TGTGCCAGCAGCTTAGCGGGAGGGCCATACAATGAGCAGTTCTTC	CASSLAGGPYNEQFF	TRBJ2-1	TRBV7-6	.	TRBD2
TGTGCCAGCAGCTCGCGGACAGGGGAATACGATGGCTACACCTTC	CASSSRTGEYDGYTF	TRBJ1-2	TRBV5-4	.	TRBD1
TGTGCCAGCAGTATCTCTAGCGGGAGAGGGAATGAGCAGTTCTTC	CASSISSGRGNEQFF	TRBJ2-1	TRBV27	.	TRBD2
TGTGCCAGCAGTTCCATTACAGGGGAAGCTTTCTTT	CASSSITGEAFF	TRBJ1-1	TRBV27	.	.
TGTGCCAGCAGCCAAGAACGTTCGGTCTATAATGAAAAACTGTTTTTT	CASSQERSVYNEKLFF	TRBJ1-4	TRBV4-2	once	.
TGTGCCAGCAGCATTTTTAGTAGCGGAGCGTACAATGAGCAGTTCTTC	CASSIFSSGAYNEQFF	TRBJ2-1	TRBV5-6	.	.
TGCAGCGTTGAATTGTCTAGCGGATACAATGAGCAGTTCTTC	CSVELSSGYNEQFF	TRBJ2-1	TRBV29-1	.	TRBD2
TGTGCCACGTCAGGACTACTTAATGAAAAACTGTTTTTT	CATSGLLNEKLFF	TRBJ1-4	TRBV2	.	.